These T cell receptor beta chains were read from a single sample in a study of T-cell memory formation after mild COVID-19. TCRdb called the 5' RACE reads again in MiXCR, with one record for every CDR3 protein. The sample records roughly 380,000 distinct CDR3 sequences, 28% being singletons. Sample: PBMCs or a T cell subset sorted from them (not recorded which). The source is an adult woman who had mild COVID-19 (a few samples of this study predate the infection). Cell type and time point are not known. Both conserved end residues are part of each CDR3. A D gene is named only where the DNA matches it firmly. Where a row states a size, it is once, few, many or the class of an expanded clone; other rows omit it.

v_call	d_call	j_call	clone_size	cdr3_nt	cdr3_aa
TRBV7-2	-	TRBJ1-5	few	TGTGCCAGCAGCCCCCGGGGGGGTCGTCAGCCCCAGCATTTT	CASSPRGGRQPQHF
TRBV15	TRBD2	TRBJ2-1	few	TGTGCCACCAGCAGAGAGGGACTAGCTCGGGACAATGAGCAGTTCTTC	CATSREGLARDNEQFF
TRBV6-6	TRBD1	TRBJ1-4	few	TGTGCCAGCAGCCCAGGGGGCGCGGGGGAAAAACTGTTTTTT	CASSPGGAGEKLFF
TRBV5-1	TRBD1	TRBJ2-3	-	TGCGCCAGCAGCTTTTCAGGGGGAATAGATACGCAGTATTTT	CASSFSGGIDTQYF
TRBV9	TRBD2	TRBJ2-5	few	TGTGCCAGCAGCCCTACGGGACTAGCGGGGGGGCCTGGAGAGACCCAGTACTTC	CASSPTGLAGGPGETQYF
TRBV4-2	-	TRBJ2-3	once	TGTGCCAGCAGCCAGGGAGAGACCCCCGGGGGCCACCATAGGGATACGCAGTATTTT	CASSQGETPGGHHRDTQYF
TRBV11-3	-	TRBJ2-1	-	TGTGCCAGCAGCGCCACTAGGGGTACCAGAGTTTACAATGAGCAGTTCTTC	CASSATRGTRVYNEQFF
TRBV25-1	-	TRBJ1-2	-	TGTGCCAGCAGTGAACGGGCAGGGGATGGCTACACCTTC	CASSERAGDGYTF
TRBV5-4	-	TRBJ1-6	few	TGTGCCAGCAGCCCCCGGGAGGGCTCCTATAATTCACCCCTCCACTTT	CASSPREGSYNSPLHF
TRBV12-3/TRBV12-4	-	TRBJ1-1	-	TGTGCCAGCAACCCGGACGGTTCGAACACTGAAGCTTTCTTT	CASNPDGSNTEAFF
TRBV7-9	-	TRBJ1-1	-	TGTGCCAGCGGTGGGAGCACTGAAGCTTTCTTT	CASGGSTEAFF
TRBV24-1	-	TRBJ2-5	few	TGTGCCACCAGTGATTCCAACCAAGAGACCCAGTACTTC	CATSDSNQETQYF
TRBV5-1	-	TRBJ2-7	few	TGCGCCAGCAGCCCGACTGGGGCCTCCTACGAGCAGTACTTC	CASSPTGASYEQYF
TRBV12-3/TRBV12-4	TRBD2	TRBJ2-5	-	TGTGCCAGCAGTTTGCGGGAGTTCTCCCAAGAGACCCAGTACTTC	CASSLREFSQETQYF
TRBV7-9	-	TRBJ2-1	-	TGTGCCAGCAGCTTAGATGGCATCTCCTACAATGAGCAGTTCTTC	CASSLDGISYNEQFF
TRBV11-2	TRBD1	TRBJ2-7	-	TGTGCCAGCAGCCTGACAGGGATGCGGGAGCAGTACTTC	CASSLTGMREQYF
TRBV13	TRBD2	TRBJ2-7	-	TGTGCCAGCAGCTTAGGGCGGGGGACCTACGAGCAGTACTTC	CASSLGRGTYEQYF
TRBV3-1	-	TRBJ2-3	few	TGTGCCAGCAGCCCGGACCTGGACAGCCGGGGTGGTACGCAGTATTTT	CASSPDLDSRGGTQYF
TRBV5-1	-	TRBJ1-2	-	TGCGCCAGCAGCCCTGTGGTAGTAACTAACTATGGCTACACCTTC	CASSPVVVTNYGYTF
TRBV5-1	TRBD2	TRBJ2-1	many	TGCGCCAGCAGCTTGTCAGGGAGGGCCGTATTTGGCTACAATGAGCAGTTCTTC	CASSLSGRAVFGYNEQFF
TRBV14	TRBD2	TRBJ2-5	once	TGTGCCAGCAGCCCTCTCCAGGGAGGGACCCAAGAGACCCAGTACTTC	CASSPLQGGTQETQYF
TRBV9	TRBD2	TRBJ2-7	-	TGTGCCAGCAGCGTAGGGCTAGCGGGAGCCTACGAGCAGTACTTC	CASSVGLAGAYEQYF
TRBV24-1	-	TRBJ2-2	few	TGTGCCACCAGTGATTTGGCAGGGCGAGGCACCGGGGAGCTGTTTTTT	CATSDLAGRGTGELFF
TRBV12-3/TRBV12-4	TRBD1	TRBJ2-1	few	TGTGCCAGCAGTTTTGGGACAGCATTTGAGGAGTTCTTC	CASSFGTAFEEFF
TRBV7-3	TRBD1	TRBJ2-1	few	TGTGCCAGCAGCTTAACAGGGGGCGCGTTCAATGAGCAGTTCTTC	CASSLTGGAFNEQFF
TRBV6-5	-	TRBJ2-7	-	TGTGCCAGCAGTTACTCTTTCTCGTCCGGGGGCGACGACTACGAGCAGTACTTC	CASSYSFSSGGDDYEQYF
TRBV6-5	TRBD1	TRBJ1-4	few	TGTGCCAGCAGATCCGGGACAGGGTCTAATGAAAAACTGTTTTTT	CASRSGTGSNEKLFF
TRBV9	-	TRBJ2-6	-	TGTGCCAGCAGCGTAGAAGGCCACGGGGCCAACGTCCTGACTTTC	CASSVEGHGANVLTF
TRBV12-3/TRBV12-4	-	TRBJ2-3	few	TGTGCCAGCAGTCCCGGGACGGATGGGGCTAGCACAGATACGCAGTATTTT	CASSPGTDGASTDTQYF
TRBV5-1	-	TRBJ1-3	-	TGCGCCAGCAGCTTGGGGGTCGACAGGTGGACGTACGGAAACACCATATATTTT	CASSLGVDRWTYGNTIYF
TRBV5-6	-	TRBJ1-1	-	TGTGCCAGCAGCTTCGGAGGGGACCACCTGACACCTTTCTTT	CASSFGGDHLTPFF
TRBV5-6	TRBD1	TRBJ1-2	few	TGTGCCAGCAGCTTGAACGCCGGGACAGGGGTTAACTATGGCTACACCTTC	CASSLNAGTGVNYGYTF
TRBV12-3/TRBV12-4	TRBD1	TRBJ2-2	few	TGTGCCAGCAGGAGGGACAGGGGCGACCGCGGGGAGCTGTTTTTT	CASRRDRGDRGELFF
TRBV12-5	-	TRBJ2-7	-	TGTGCTAGTGGTTTAGAGGTGTTCCCCTACGAGCAGTACTTC	CASGLEVFPYEQYF
TRBV7-8	TRBD1	TRBJ2-7	-	TGTGCCAGCAGCCGTTCACGGGACAGGGGGCACGAGCAGTACTTC	CASSRSRDRGHEQYF
TRBV27	TRBD2	TRBJ2-7	-	TGTGCCAGCAGTTTCGGTCCAGCGGGAGGTAACGAGCAGTACTTC	CASSFGPAGGNEQYF
TRBV6-2/TRBV6-3	-	TRBJ2-1	few	TGTGCCAGCAGCCCTGATGATCACAATGAGCAGTTCTTC	CASSPDDHNEQFF
TRBV27	TRBD1	TRBJ2-7	-	TGTGCCAGCAGTGTACAGGGGGCACCTCACTACGAGCAGTACTTC	CASSVQGAPHYEQYF
TRBV19	-	TRBJ2-1	once	TGTGCCAGTAGGCACCGGGACATGTACAATGAGCAGTTCTTC	CASRHRDMYNEQFF
TRBV12-3/TRBV12-4	-	TRBJ2-1	many	TGTGCCAGCAGTCCGACGCAGGGCCGCTACAATGAGCAGTTCTTC	CASSPTQGRYNEQFF
TRBV12-3/TRBV12-4	-	TRBJ1-1	once	TGTGCCAGCAGTCCACCTCGGGGGGCGAACACTGAAGCTTTCTTT	CASSPPRGANTEAFF
TRBV11-2	-	TRBJ2-1	many	TGTGCCAGCAGCTTTACCAGGGGTATCAATGAGCAGTTCTTC	CASSFTRGINEQFF
TRBV7-2	TRBD1	TRBJ2-3	-	TGTGCCAGCAGGGGGACAGTGAGCACAGATACGCAGTATTTT	CASRGTVSTDTQYF
TRBV6-1	TRBD2	TRBJ2-7	-	TGTGCCAGCAGCCCGGGGGGTCCGGGTAGCTCCTACGAGCAGTACTTC	CASSPGGPGSSYEQYF
TRBV27	TRBD1	TRBJ1-2	few	TGTGCCAGCAGCCCCGGACAGGGGTTCTATGGCTACACCTTC	CASSPGQGFYGYTF
TRBV4-2	TRBD2	TRBJ2-7	many	TGTGCCAGCAGCCTTGGACTAGCGGGACCCTACGAGCAGTACTTC	CASSLGLAGPYEQYF
TRBV19	-	TRBJ1-5	-	TGTGCCAGTAAGGAGGGATCGAGCAATCAGCCCCAGCATTTT	CASKEGSSNQPQHF